Here is one TCR beta chain with its context. This sample is part of a study of blood T cell repertoires in COVID-19. About the study: Both acute and convalescent COVID-19 samples were obtained from the United States, Italy and Spain. T cells, B-cell-depleted T cells, or PBMCs provided the cDNA or gDNA that served as material.

Germline V lookup: CDR1 SGHRS, CDR2 YFSETQ. V dropped 4 bases and J dropped 6; count of bases not matched to a gene: 7. The CDR3 extends over 14 amino acids. Here immunoSEQ multiplex PCR was the method, and the copy in TCRdb shows in-frame clones only, minus some. The sample includes about 350,000 clones, over 80% of them seen just once. While infection was still active, Seattle patients were enrolled and then followed longitudinally. Sequenced: peripheral blood. The receptor's source is a woman between 45 and 60 years old with COVID-19, enrolled during active disease. The chain combines TRBV5-1 with TRBJ1-2, with TRBD1 identical over 9 bases. The CDR3 bases are TGCGCCAGCAGCGCAGGGACAGGGAATGATGGCTACACCTTC. Translation gives CASSAGTGNDGYTF.